The rows below give T cell receptor beta chains drawn from one sample of a study of CD8+ T cells in alopecia areata. The data were produced by immunoSEQ multiplex PCR, yet TCRdb's version contains in-frame clones alone and is incomplete. This sample yields over 150,000 clones, of which approximately 60% are seen a single time; around 0.7% belongs to the top ten. This specimen consisted of CD4+ T cells sorted from blood, obtained at week 4, from a patient treated with tofacitinib. Receptor source: a human donor with alopecia areata. CDR3s include the opening cysteine and the closing phenylalanine or tryptophan. A D gene is named only where the DNA matches it firmly. Rows may omit the clone size; those that give it use once, few, many or a size class.

CDR3 length	clone size	V gene	J gene	D gene	CDR3 protein	CDR3 DNA
12	.	TRBV6-6	TRBJ2-5	.	CASSWSTEVRYF	TGTGCCAGCAGTTGGTCGACGGAAGTTCGGTACTTC
11	once	TRBV29-1	TRBJ1-2	.	CSVEGWSGYTF	TGCAGCGTTGAAGGTTGGAGTGGCTACACCTTC
17	.	TRBV5-1	TRBJ2-6	TRBD2	CASRGLAGAAGANVLTF	TGCGCCAGCAGAGGACTAGCGGGAGCCGCCGGGGCCAACGTCCTGACTTTC
14	once	TRBV5-1	TRBJ2-7	.	CASSLGDGAYEQYF	TGCGCCAGCAGCTTGGGGGACGGAGCCTACGAGCAGTACTTC
15	.	TRBV7-2	TRBJ2-1	TRBD2	CASSPGGARNNEQFF	TGTGCCAGCAGCCCGGGGGGGGCAAGGAACAATGAGCAGTTCTTC
16	.	TRBV18	TRBJ1-5	.	CASSPPGSNSNQPQHF	TGTGCCAGCTCCCCGCCGGGTTCGAATAGCAATCAGCCCCAGCATTTT
12	.	TRBV4-2	TRBJ2-3	.	CASSHSGDTQYF	TGTGCCAGCAGCCACTCCGGAGATACGCAGTATTTT
14	.	TRBV5-1	TRBJ2-7	TRBD2	CASSFVGGPYEQYF	TGCGCCAGCAGCTTCGTGGGAGGGCCCTACGAGCAGTACTTC
14	few	TRBV6-5	TRBJ2-7	TRBD2	CASSSFGRAHEQYF	TGTGCCAGCAGTTCCTTCGGGAGGGCCCACGAGCAGTACTTC
12	.	TRBV30	TRBJ2-7	.	CAWSVVGASTYF	TGTGCCTGGAGTGTAGTCGGCGCTAGCACGTACTTC
11	.	TRBV29-1	TRBJ2-7	TRBD1	CSAGTAYEQYF	TGCAGCGCCGGGACAGCCTACGAGCAGTACTTC
14	.	TRBV5-1	TRBJ2-5	.	CASRPGTPQETQYF	TGCGCCAGCAGACCCGGGACACCTCAAGAGACCCAGTACTTC
16	.	TRBV30	TRBJ2-7	TRBD2	CAWSTAGLAGGYEQYF	TGTGCCTGGAGTACCGCGGGACTAGCGGGAGGCTACGAGCAGTACTTC
9	.	TRBV27	TRBJ2-5	TRBD2	CASRTSSYF	TGTGCCAGTCGGACTAGTTCGTACTTC
15	.	TRBV2	TRBJ2-1	TRBD2	CASSEGASGILEQFF	TGTGCCAGCAGTGAAGGCGCTAGCGGGATTCTTGAGCAGTTCTTC
10	.	TRBV20-1	TRBJ2-3	.	CSASADTQYF	TGCAGTGCTAGCGCGGATACGCAGTATTTT
12	.	TRBV7-2	TRBJ2-5	.	CASSPNEETQYF	TGTGCCAGCAGCCCCAATGAGGAGACCCAGTACTTC
13	.	TRBV7-2	TRBJ1-2	.	CASSLAGGYGYTF	TGTGCCAGCAGCTTAGCAGGGGGCTATGGCTACACCTTC
15	.	TRBV5-1	TRBJ2-5	.	CASSFIGRRQETQYF	TGCGCCAGCAGTTTTATTGGCAGGAGACAAGAGACCCAGTACTTC
14	.	TRBV29-1	TRBJ2-3	.	CSSATPEGTDTQYF	TGCAGCTCCGCTACCCCGGAGGGCACAGATACGCAGTATTTT
14	.	TRBV29-1	TRBJ2-6	.	CNVRDVSGANVLTF	TGCAACGTCCGGGACGTCTCTGGGGCCAACGTCCTGACTTTC
15	.	TRBV7-2	TRBJ2-7	.	CASSLAPGRVDEQYF	TGTGCCAGCAGCTTGGCCCCGGGACGAGTCGACGAGCAGTACTTC